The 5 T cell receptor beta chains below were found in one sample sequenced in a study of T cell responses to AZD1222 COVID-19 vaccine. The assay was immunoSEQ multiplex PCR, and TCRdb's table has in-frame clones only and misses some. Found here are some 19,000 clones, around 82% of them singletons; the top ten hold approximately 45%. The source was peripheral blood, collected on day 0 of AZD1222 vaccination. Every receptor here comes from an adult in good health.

CDR3 coding DNA: TGCAGCGTTGGGGGGGTTAATCAGCCCCAGCATTTT. Encoded protein: CSVGGVNQPQHF. The rearrangement uses TRBV29-1 and TRBJ1-5, with a possible D match to TRBD1 (5 bases). Germline V lookup: CDR1 SQVTM, CDR2 ANQGSEA. Trimming removed 4 bases at V and 4 bases at J, with 8 bases between. The CDR3 covers 12 residues.

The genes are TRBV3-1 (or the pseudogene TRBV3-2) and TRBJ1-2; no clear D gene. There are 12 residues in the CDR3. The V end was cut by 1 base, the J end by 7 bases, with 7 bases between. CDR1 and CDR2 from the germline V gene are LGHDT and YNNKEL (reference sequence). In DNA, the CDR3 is TGTGCCAGCAGCCAAGTTAACGTTGGCTACACCTTC. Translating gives CASSQVNVGYTF.

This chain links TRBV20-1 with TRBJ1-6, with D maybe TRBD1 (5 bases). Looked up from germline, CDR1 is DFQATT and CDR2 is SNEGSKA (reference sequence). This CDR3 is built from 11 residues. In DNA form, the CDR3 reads TGCAGCGGGGGGAAAAATTCACCCCTCCACTTT. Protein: CSGGKNSPLHF.

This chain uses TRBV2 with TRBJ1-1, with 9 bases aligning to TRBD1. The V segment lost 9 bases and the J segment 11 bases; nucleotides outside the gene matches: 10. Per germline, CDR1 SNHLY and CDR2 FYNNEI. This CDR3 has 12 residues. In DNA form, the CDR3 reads TGTGCCAGAACCACAGGGGGCGTGCAGGCTTTCTTT. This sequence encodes CARTTGGVQAFF.

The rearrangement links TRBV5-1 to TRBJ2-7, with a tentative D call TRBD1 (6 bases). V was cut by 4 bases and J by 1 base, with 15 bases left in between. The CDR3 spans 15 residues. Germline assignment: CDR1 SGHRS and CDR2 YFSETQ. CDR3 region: CASSPTGKRSYEQYF. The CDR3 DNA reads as TGCGCCAGCAGCCCAACAGGGAAGAGGTCCTACGAGCAGTACTTC.